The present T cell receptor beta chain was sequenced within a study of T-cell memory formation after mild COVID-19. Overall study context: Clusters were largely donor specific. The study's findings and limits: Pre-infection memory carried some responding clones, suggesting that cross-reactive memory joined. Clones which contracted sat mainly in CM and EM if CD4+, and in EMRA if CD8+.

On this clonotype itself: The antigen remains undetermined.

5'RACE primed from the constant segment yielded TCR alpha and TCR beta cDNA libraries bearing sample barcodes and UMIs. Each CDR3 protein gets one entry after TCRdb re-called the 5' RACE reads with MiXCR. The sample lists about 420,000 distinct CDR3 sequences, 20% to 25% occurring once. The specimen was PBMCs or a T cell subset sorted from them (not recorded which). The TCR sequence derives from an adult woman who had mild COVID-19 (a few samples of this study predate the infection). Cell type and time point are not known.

This chain's CDR3 is CASTSLAGTLYNEQFF. In DNA form, the CDR3 reads TGTGCCAGCACCTCCTTAGCGGGAACTCTCTACAATGAGCAGTTCTTC. The chain couples TRBV14 to TRBJ2-1; TRBD2 agrees at 8 bases. Per the germline V gene, CDR1 is SGHDN and CDR2 is FVKESK. The CDR3 extends over 16 amino acids. V dropped 7 bases and J dropped 3; count of bases not matched to a gene: 11. The variable domain in full, with the rest retrieved from reference TRBV14 and TRBJ2-1, is EAGVTQFPSHSVIEKGQTVTLRCDPISGHDNLYWYRRVMGKEIKFLLHFVKESKQDESGMPNNRFLAERTGGTYSTLKVQPAELEDSGVYFCASTSLAGTLYNEQFFGPGTRLTVL.